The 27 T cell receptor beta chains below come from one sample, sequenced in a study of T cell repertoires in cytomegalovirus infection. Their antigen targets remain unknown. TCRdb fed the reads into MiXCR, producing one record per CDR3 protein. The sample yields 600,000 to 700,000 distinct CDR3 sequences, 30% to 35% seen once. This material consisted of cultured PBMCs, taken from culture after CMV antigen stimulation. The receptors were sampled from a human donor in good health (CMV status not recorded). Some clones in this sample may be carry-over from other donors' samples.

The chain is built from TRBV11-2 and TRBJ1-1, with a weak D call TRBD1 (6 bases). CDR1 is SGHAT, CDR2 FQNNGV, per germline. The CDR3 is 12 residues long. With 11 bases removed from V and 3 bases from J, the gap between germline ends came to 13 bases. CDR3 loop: CAHRVGDTEAFF. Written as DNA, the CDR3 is TGTGCCCACAGGGTTGGAGACACTGAAGCTTTCTTT.

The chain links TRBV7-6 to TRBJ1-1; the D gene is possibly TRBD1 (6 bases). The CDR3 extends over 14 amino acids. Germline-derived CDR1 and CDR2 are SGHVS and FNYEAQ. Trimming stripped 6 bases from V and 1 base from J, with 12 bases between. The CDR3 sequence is CASRSGGQNTEAFF. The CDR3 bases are TGTGCCAGCAGGTCCGGGGGGCAGAACACTGAAGCTTTCTTT.

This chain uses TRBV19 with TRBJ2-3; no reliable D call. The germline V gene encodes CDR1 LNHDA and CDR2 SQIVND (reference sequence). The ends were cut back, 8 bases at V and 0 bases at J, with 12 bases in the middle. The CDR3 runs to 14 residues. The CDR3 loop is CASQGSTSTDTQYF. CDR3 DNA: TGTGCCAGTCAAGGGTCCACGAGCACAGATACGCAGTATTTT.

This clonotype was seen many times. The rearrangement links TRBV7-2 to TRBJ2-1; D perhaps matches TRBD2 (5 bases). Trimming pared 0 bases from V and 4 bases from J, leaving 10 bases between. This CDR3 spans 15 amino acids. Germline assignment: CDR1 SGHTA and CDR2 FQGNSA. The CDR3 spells CASSLAYGEYNEQFF. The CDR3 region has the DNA TGTGCCAGCAGCTTAGCGTACGGGGAATACAATGAGCAGTTCTTC.

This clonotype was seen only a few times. The CDR3 is CSARLQPTDTQYF. CDR3 coding DNA: TGCAGTGCTAGGCTACAGCCCACAGATACGCAGTATTTT. The rearrangement joins TRBV20-1 to TRBJ2-3; D is unclear. V was cut by 3 bases and J by 2 bases, with 9 bases left in between. The CDR3 runs 13 residues. CDR1 DFQATT and CDR2 SNEGSKA come from the germline V gene (reference sequence).

The CDR3 sequence is CASSEARDGSTEAFF. The CDR3 DNA reads TGTGCCAGCAGTGAAGCCAGGGACGGAAGCACTGAAGCTTTCTTT. The chain has TRBV2 and TRBJ1-1; a possible D gene is TRBD1 (5 bases). This CDR3 has 15 amino acids. The germline CDR1 and CDR2 sequences are SNHLY and FYNNEI. V lost 0 bases, J lost 4 bases, and 12 bases lay in between.

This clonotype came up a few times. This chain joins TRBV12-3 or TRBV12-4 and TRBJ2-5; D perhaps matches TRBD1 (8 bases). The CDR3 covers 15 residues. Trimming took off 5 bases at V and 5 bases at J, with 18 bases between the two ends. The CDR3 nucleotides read TGTGCCAGCAGTCCCCGGACAGGGAGGGAGGAGACCCAGTACTTC. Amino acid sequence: CASSPRTGREETQYF.

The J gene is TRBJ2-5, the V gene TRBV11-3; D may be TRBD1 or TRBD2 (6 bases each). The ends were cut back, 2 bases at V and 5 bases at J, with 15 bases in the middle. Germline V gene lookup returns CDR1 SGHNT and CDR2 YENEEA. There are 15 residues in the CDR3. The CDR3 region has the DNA TGTGCCAGCAGCTTACAAGGGGGAGGAACGGAGACCCAGTACTTC. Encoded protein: CASSLQGGGTETQYF.

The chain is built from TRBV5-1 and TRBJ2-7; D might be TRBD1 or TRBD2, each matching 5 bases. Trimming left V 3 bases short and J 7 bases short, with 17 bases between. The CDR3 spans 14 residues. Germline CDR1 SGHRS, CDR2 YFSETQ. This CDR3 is CASSWGSASREQYF. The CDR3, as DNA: TGCGCCAGCAGCTGGGGGTCCGCCAGCCGAGAGCAGTACTTC.

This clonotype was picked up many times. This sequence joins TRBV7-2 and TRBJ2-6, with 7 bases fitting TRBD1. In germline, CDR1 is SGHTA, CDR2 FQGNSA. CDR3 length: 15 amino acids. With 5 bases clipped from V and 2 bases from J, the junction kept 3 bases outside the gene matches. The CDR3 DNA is TGTGCCAGCAGCCGACAGGGAACTGGGGCCAACGTCCTGACTTTC. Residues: CASSRQGTGANVLTF.

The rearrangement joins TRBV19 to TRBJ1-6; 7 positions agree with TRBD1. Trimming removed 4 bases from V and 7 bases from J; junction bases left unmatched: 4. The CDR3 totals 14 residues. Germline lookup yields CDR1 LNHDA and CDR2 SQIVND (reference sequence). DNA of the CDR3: TGTGCCAGTAGTACCCGACAGGGAAATTCACCCCTCCACTTT. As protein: CASSTRQGNSPLHF.

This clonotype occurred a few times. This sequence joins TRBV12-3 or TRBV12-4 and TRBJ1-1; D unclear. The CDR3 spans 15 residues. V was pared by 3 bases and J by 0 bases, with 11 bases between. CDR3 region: CASSFPRDMNTEAFF. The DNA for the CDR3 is TGTGCCAGCAGTTTTCCCAGAGATATGAACACTGAAGCTTTCTTT.

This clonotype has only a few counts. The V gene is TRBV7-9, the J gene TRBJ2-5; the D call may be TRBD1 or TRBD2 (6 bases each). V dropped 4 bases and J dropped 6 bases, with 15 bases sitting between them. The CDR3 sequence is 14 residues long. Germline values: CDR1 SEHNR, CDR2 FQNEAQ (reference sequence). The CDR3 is CASSSPGASKTQYF. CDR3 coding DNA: TGTGCCAGCAGCTCCCCGGGGGCCTCAAAGACCCAGTACTTC.

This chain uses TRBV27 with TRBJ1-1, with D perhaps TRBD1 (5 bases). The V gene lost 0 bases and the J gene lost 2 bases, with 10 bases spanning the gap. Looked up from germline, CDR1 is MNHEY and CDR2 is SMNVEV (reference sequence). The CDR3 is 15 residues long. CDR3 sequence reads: CASSLSRTPNTEAFF. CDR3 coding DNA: TGTGCCAGCAGTTTATCGAGGACACCCAACACTGAAGCTTTCTTT.

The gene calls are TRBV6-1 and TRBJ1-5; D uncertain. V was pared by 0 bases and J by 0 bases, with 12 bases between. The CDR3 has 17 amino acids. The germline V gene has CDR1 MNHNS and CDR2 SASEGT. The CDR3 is CASSEARIWGSNQPQHF. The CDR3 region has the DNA TGTGCCAGCAGTGAAGCGCGTATATGGGGTAGCAATCAGCCCCAGCATTTT.

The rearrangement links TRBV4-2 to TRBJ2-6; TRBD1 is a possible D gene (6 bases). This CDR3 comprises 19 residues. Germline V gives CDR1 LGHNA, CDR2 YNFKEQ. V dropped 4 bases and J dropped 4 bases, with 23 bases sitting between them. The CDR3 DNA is TGTGCCAGCAGCCTCCCAGGCAGGGGTAAACTAACAGGGGCCAACGTCCTGACTTTC. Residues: CASSLPGRGKLTGANVLTF.

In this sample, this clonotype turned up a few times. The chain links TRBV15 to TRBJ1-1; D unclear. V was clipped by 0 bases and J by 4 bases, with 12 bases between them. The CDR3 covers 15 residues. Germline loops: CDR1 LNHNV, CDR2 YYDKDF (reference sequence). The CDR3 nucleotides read TGTGCCACCAGCAGAGATCGAATCCAAGGCACTGAAGCTTTCTTT. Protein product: CATSRDRIQGTEAFF.

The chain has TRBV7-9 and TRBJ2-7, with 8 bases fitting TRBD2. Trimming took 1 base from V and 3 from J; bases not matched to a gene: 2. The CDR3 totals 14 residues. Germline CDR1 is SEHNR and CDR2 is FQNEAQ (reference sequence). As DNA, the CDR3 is TGTGCCAGCAGCTTAGAGCGGGAGAGCTACGAGCAGTACTTC. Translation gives CASSLERESYEQYF.

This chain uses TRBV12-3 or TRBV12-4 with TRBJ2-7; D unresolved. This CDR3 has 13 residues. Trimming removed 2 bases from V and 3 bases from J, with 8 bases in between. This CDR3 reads CASSLILNYEQYF. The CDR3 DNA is TGTGCCAGCAGTTTAATCCTTAACTACGAGCAGTACTTC.

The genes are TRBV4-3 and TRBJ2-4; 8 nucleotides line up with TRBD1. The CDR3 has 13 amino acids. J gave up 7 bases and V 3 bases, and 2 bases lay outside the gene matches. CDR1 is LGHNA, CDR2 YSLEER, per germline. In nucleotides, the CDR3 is TGCGCCAGCAGCCACAGGACAGGGAACATTCAGTACTTC. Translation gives CASSHRTGNIQYF.

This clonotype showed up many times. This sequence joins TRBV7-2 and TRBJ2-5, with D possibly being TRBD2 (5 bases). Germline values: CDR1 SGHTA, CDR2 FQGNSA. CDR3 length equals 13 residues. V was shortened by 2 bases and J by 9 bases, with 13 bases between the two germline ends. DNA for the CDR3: TGTGCCAGCAGCTTATGGGTGGTGGAGGCCCAGTACTTC. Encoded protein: CASSLWVVEAQYF.

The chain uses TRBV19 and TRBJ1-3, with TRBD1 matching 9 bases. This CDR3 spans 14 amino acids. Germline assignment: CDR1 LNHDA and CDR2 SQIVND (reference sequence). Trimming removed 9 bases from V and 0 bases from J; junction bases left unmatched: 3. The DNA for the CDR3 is TGTGCCAGCGCGACAGGGGGCTCTGGAAACACCATATATTTT. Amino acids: CASATGGSGNTIYF.

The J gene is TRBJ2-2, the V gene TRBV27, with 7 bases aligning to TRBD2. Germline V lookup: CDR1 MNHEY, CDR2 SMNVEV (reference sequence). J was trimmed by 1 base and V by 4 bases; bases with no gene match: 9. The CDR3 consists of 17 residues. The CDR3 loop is CASSWDRTRRNTGELFF. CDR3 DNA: TGTGCCAGCAGTTGGGACCGGACTAGGCGGAACACCGGGGAGCTGTTTTTT.

The CDR3 DNA follows: TGCGCCAGCAGCCCTGGGCCGACAGGGGGACGGATTCAGCCCCAGCATTTT. Translating it yields CASSPGPTGGRIQPQHF. The chain combines TRBV4-1 with TRBJ1-5, with TRBD1 identical over 9 bases. CDR3 length: 17 amino acids. Germline CDR1 reads MGHRA; CDR2 reads YSYEKL. V was clipped by 4 bases and J by 6 bases; unmatched bases: 13.

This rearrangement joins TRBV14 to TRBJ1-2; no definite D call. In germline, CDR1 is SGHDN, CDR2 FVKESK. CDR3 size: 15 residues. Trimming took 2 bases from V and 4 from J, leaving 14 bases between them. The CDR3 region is CASSQHMEPGYGYTF. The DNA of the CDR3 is TGTGCCAGCAGCCAACATATGGAGCCAGGCTATGGCTACACCTTC.

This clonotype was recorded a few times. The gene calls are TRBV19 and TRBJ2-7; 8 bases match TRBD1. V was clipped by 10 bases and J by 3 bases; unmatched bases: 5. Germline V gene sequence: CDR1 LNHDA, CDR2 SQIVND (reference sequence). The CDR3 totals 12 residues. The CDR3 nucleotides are TGTGCCACCGGACAGGGAATCTACGAGCAGTACTTC. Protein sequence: CATGQGIYEQYF.

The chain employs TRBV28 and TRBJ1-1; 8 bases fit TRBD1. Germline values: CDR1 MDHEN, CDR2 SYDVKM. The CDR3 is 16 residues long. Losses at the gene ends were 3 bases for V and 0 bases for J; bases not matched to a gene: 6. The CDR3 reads CASSFPGQGMNTEAFF. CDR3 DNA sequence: TGTGCCAGCAGTTTTCCCGGACAGGGCATGAACACTGAAGCTTTCTTT.